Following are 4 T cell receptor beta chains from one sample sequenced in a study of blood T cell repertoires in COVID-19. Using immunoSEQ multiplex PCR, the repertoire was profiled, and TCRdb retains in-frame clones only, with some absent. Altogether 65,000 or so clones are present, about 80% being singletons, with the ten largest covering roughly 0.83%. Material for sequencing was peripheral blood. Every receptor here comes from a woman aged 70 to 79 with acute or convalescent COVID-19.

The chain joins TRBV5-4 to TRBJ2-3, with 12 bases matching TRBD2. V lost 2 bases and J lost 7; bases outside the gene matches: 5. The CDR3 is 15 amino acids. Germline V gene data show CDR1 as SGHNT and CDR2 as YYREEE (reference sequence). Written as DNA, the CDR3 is TGTGCCAGCAGCTTCTCTAGCGGGAGGGCATATACGCAGTATTTT. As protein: CASSFSSGRAYTQYF.

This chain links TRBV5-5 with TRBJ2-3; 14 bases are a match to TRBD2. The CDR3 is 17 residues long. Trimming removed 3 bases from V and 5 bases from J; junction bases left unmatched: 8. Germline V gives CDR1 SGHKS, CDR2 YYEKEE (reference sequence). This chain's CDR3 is CASSSLTSGGARDTQYF. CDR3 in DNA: TGTGCCAGCAGCTCTCTGACTAGCGGGGGGGCCCGAGATACGCAGTATTTT.

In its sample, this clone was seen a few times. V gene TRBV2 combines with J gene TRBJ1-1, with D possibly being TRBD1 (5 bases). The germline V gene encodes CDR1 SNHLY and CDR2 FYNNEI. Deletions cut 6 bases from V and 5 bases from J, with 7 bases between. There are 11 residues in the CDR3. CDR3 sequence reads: CASSGGTEAFF. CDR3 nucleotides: TGTGCCAGCAGCGGGGGGACTGAAGCTTTCTTT.

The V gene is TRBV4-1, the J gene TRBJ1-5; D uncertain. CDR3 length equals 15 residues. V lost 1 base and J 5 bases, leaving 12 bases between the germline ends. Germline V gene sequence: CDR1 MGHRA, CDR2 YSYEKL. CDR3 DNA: TGCGCCAGCAGCCAAGTGGCGGGGAACGATCAGCCCCAGCATTTT. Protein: CASSQVAGNDQPQHF.